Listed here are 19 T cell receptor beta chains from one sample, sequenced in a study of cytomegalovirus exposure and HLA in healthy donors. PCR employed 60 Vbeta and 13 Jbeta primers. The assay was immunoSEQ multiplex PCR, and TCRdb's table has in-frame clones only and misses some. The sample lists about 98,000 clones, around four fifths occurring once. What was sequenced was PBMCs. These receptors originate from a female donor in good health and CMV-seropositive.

CDR3 sequence: CASSLGVADWVGTDTQYF. The CDR3 bases are TGTGCCAGCAGCTTAGGGGTAGCCGATTGGGTCGGCACAGATACGCAGTATTTT. V and J are TRBV7-8 and TRBJ2-3; no firm D call. Per germline, CDR1 SGHVS and CDR2 FQNEAQ. The germline V and J ends were trimmed by 1 base and 1 base, with 18 bases remaining between them. This CDR3 has 18 amino acids.

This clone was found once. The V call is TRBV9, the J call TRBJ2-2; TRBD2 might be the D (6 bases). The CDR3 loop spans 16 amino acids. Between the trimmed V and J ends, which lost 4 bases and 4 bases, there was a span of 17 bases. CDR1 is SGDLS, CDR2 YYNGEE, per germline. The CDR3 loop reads CASSPVGGIGTGELFF. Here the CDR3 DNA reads TGTGCCAGCAGCCCCGTTGGCGGGATAGGCACCGGGGAGCTGTTTTTT.

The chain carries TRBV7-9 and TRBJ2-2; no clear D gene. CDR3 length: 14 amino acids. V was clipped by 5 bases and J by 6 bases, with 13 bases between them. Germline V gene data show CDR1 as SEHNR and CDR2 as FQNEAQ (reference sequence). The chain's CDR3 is CASSPNTNAGELFF. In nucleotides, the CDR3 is TGTGCCAGCAGCCCCAATACAAACGCCGGGGAGCTGTTTTTT.

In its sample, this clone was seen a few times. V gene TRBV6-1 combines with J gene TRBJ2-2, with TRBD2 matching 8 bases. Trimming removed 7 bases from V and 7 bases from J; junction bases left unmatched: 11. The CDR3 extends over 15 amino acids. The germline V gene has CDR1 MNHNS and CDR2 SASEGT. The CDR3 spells CASTMAGGVYGELFF. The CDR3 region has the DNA TGTGCCAGCACCATGGCGGGAGGAGTTTACGGGGAGCTGTTTTTT.

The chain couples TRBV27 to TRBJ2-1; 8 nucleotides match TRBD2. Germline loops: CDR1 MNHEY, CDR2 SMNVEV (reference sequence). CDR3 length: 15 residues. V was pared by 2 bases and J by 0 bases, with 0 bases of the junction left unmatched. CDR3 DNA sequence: TGTGCCAGCAGTTTAAGCGGGAGCTCCTACAATGAGCAGTTCTTC. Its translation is CASSLSGSSYNEQFF.

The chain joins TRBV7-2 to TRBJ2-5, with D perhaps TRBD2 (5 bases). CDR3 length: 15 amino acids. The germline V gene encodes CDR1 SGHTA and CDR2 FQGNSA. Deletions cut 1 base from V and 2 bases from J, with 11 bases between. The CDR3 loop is CASSLVRLAQETQYF. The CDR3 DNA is TGTGCCAGCAGCTTAGTAAGATTAGCGCAAGAGACCCAGTACTTC. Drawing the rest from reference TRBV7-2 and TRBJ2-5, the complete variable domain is GAGVSQSPSNKVTEKGKDVELRCDPISGHTALYWYRQSLGQGLEFLIYFQGNSAPDKSGLPSDRFSAERTGGSVSTLTIQRTQQEDSAVYLCASSLVRLAQETQYFGPGTRLLVL.

DNA for the CDR3: TGTGCCAGCAGGCGCAGCGGGAGCGGTTTCACAGATACGCAGTATTTT. It yields the protein CASRRSGSGFTDTQYF. The chain carries TRBV6-6 and TRBJ2-3; 8 bases align to TRBD2. V shed 6 bases and J 2 bases; nucleotides not matched to a gene: 10. This CDR3 is built from 16 residues. Germline V gene sequence: CDR1 MNHNY, CDR2 SVGAGI (reference sequence).

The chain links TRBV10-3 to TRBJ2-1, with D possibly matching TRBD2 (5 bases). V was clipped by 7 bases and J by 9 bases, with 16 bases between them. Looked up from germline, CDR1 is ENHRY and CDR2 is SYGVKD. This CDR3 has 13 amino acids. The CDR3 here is CAITPEARGEQFF. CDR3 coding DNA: TGTGCCATCACCCCGGAAGCACGGGGTGAGCAGTTCTTC.

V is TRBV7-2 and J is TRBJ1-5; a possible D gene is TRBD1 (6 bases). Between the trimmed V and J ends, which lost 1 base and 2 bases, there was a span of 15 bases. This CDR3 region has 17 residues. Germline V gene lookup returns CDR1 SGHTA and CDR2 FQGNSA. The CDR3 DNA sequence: TGTGCCAGCAGCTTAGTAAGGGGGGGGAACGGCAATCAGCCCCAGCATTTT. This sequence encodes CASSLVRGGNGNQPQHF.

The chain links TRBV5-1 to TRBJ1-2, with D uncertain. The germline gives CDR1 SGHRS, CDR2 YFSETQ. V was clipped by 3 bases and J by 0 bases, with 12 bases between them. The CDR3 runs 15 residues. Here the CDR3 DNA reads TGCGCCAGCAGCTCTGGCGACATCGCTAACTATGGCTACACCTTC. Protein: CASSSGDIANYGYTF.

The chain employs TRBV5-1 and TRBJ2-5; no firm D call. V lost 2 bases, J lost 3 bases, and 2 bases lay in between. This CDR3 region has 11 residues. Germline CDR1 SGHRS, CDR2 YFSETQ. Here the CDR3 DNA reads TGCGCCAGCAGCTTTAAAGAGACCCAGTACTTC. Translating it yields CASSFKETQYF.

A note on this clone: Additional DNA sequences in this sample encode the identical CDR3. CDR3 in amino acids: CASSLGGSYEQYF. In nucleotides, the CDR3 is TGTGCCAGCAGTTTAGGCGGGTCCTACGAGCAGTACTTC. J is TRBJ2-7 and V is TRBV28; a weak D match, TRBD2 (5 bases). CDR1 is MDHEN and CDR2 is SYDVKM in the germline V gene. The CDR3 consists of 13 residues. Trimming cost V 2 bases and J 1 base, with 6 bases left between them.

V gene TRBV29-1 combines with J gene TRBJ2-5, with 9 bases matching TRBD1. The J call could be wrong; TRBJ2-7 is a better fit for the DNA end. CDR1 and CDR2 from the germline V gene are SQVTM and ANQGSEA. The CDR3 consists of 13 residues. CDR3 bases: TGCAGCGTGCGGACAGGGGCAACCTACGAGCAGTACTTC. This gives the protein CSVRTGATYEQYF.

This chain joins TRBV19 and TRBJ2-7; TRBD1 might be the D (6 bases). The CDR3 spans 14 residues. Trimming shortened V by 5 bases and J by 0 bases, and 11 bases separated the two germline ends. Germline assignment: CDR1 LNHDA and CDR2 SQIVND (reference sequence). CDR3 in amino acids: CASSSWDNSYEQYF. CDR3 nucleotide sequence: TGTGCCAGTAGTTCTTGGGACAACTCCTACGAGCAGTACTTC.

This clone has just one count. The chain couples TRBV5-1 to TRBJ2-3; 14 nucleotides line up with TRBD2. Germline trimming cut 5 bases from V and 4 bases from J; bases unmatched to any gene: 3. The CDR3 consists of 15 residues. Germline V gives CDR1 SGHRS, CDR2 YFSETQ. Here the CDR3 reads CASRETSGGADTQYF. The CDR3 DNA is TGCGCCAGCAGAGAGACTAGCGGGGGGGCAGATACGCAGTATTTT.

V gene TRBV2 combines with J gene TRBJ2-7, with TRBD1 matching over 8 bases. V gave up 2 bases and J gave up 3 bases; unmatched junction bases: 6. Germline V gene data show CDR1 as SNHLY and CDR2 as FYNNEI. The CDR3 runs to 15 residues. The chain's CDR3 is CASSERQGAFYEQYF. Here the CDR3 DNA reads TGTGCCAGCAGTGAACGGCAGGGGGCTTTCTACGAGCAGTACTTC.

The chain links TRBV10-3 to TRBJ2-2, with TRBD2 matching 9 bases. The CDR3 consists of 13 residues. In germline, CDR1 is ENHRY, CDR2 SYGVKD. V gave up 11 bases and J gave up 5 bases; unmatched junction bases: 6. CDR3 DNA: TGTGCCTCCCGGCTAGCGGGAACCGGGGAGCTGTTTTTT. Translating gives CASRLAGTGELFF.

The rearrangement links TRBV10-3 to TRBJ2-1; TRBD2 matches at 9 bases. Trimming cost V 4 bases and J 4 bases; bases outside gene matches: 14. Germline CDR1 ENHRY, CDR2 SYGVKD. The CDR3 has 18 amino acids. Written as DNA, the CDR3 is TGTGCCATCAGTGGTTTAGGGGAGCGGGAGGCGCGGTACAATGAGCAGTTCTTC. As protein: CAISGLGEREARYNEQFF.

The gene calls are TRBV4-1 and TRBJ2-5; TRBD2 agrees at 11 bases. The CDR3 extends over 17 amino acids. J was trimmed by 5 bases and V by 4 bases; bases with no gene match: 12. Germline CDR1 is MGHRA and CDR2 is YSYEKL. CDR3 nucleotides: TGCGCCAGCAGCCGAACTAGCGGGAGTTCTCGAAGCGAGACCCAGTACTTC. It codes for CASSRTSGSSRSETQYF.